The following is a T cell receptor beta chain sequence with its context. This CDR3 spans 11 amino acids. V shed 2 bases and J shed 8 bases, with 9 bases lying between them. Germline assignment: CDR1 SQVTM and CDR2 ANQGSEA. TCRdb analysed the 5' RACE reads with MiXCR anew, one entry per CDR3 protein. The table includes roughly 18,000 distinct CDR3 sequences, roughly a fifth detected once. These data are taken from a study of HIV-infected patients and healthy controls. The chain is built from TRBV29-1 and TRBJ1-1; a weak D match, TRBD1 (6 bases). This receptor was taken from a human donor in good health. The specimen sequenced was CD8+ T cells from blood. This CDR3 is CSVEQGLEAFF. The CDR3 DNA reads TGCAGCGTTGAACAGGGGCTAGAAGCTTTCTTT.